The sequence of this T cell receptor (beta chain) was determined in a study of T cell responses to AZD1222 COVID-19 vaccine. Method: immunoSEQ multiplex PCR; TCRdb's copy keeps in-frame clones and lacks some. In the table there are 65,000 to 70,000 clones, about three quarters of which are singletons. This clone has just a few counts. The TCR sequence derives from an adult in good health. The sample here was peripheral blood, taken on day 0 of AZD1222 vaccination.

CDR3 in amino acids: CASSPSNRIVNSPLHF. In DNA, the CDR3 is TGCGCCAGCAGTCCCTCGAACCGGATTGTTAATTCACCCCTCCACTTT. The chain links TRBV23-1 to TRBJ1-6, with D hard to call. TRBV23-1 is recorded as an ORF, its role being uncertain. V lost 4 bases and J 6 bases, leaving 16 bases between the germline ends. The CDR3 loop spans 16 amino acids.